Following are 8 T cell receptor beta chains from one sample sequenced in a study of T cell repertoires in cytomegalovirus infection. TCRdb re-called the reads with MiXCR, one entry per CDR3 protein. This sample yields fewer than 700,000 distinct CDR3 sequences, of which more than 20% are seen a single time; under 8.5% belongs to the top ten. Material: CD8+ T cells from PBMCs. The receptors were gathered from a human donor in good health (CMV status not recorded). Some clones in this sample may be carry-over from other donors' samples.

This clonotype has a count of ten or more. This chain uses TRBV6-1 with TRBJ2-7; D unclear. In germline, CDR1 is MNHNS, CDR2 SASEGT. Trimming removed 2 bases at V and 0 bases at J, with 11 bases between. This CDR3 is built from 15 residues. The CDR3 is CASSEISSSSYEQYF. DNA of the CDR3: TGTGCCAGCAGTGAAATTTCAAGTAGCTCCTACGAGCAGTACTTC.

This clonotype was counted at least ten times. This chain joins TRBV28 and TRBJ1-2; a weak D match, TRBD1 (6 bases). The CDR3 is 16 amino acids. The V and J ends lost 11 bases and 2 bases respectively, with 24 bases between them. Per germline, CDR1 MDHEN and CDR2 SYDVKM. This chain's CDR3 is CASQGIRGTYNYGYTF. The CDR3 DNA reads TGTGCCTCTCAGGGAATTAGGGGGACATACAACTATGGCTACACCTTC.

On this clonotype itself: This may be a read error: a much more frequent sequence differs by one nucleotide. The rearrangement joins TRBV6-5 to TRBJ1-1; D possibly corresponds to TRBD1 (5 bases). This CDR3 has 14 amino acids. With 5 bases removed from V and 4 bases from J, the gap between germline ends came to 14 bases. CDR1 MNHEY and CDR2 SVGAGI come from the germline V gene. CDR3 in DNA: TGTGCCAGCAGTACAGGACGGGGGATCACTGAAGCTTTCTTT. Amino acid sequence: CASSTGRGITEAFF.

This clonotype was detected many times. This chain links TRBV7-2 with TRBJ2-5; 9 bases align to TRBD2. The CDR3 consists of 17 residues. V shed 5 bases, J shed 1 base, and the junction held 11 bases outside the gene matches. Germline lookup yields CDR1 SGHTA and CDR2 FQGNSA. This CDR3 is CASSAGHRLAVQETQYF. CDR3 bases: TGTGCCAGCAGCGCGGGCCACCGACTAGCGGTCCAAGAGACCCAGTACTTC.

The gene calls are TRBV7-2 and TRBJ2-3; no clear D. Trimming took 5 bases from V and 4 from J, leaving 16 bases between them. Germline V gene lookup returns CDR1 SGHTA and CDR2 FQGNSA. The CDR3 covers 15 residues. The CDR3 DNA sequence: TGTGCCAGCAGCCGAACCGGGTCTTGCGCAGATACGCAGTATTTT. It translates to CASSRTGSCADTQYF.

The chain employs TRBV28 and TRBJ1-6; D remains unclear. Between the trimmed V and J ends, which lost 5 bases and 9 bases, there was a span of 14 bases. The V gene's germline CDR1 is MDHEN and CDR2 SYDVKM. CDR3 length: 14 residues. CDR3 in DNA: TGTGCCAGCAGTCCGGGAGCCTCGGGTTCACCCCTCCACTTT. Translating it yields CASSPGASGSPLHF.

About this clonotype itself: Since a much larger clone is just one base distant, this may be a read error. This rearrangement joins TRBV7-4 to TRBJ2-5; D not certain. Germline V gene lookup returns CDR1 SGHVT and CDR2 SQSDAQ. The CDR3 runs 15 residues. CDR3 coding DNA: TGTGTCAGCAGCCACCGAGTCAGGAACCAAGAGACCCAGTACTTC. It specifies CVSSHRVRNQETQYF.

There are a few counts of this clonotype. This CDR3 is CASNGDSEVWGSDYEQYF. The CDR3 coding sequence is TGTGCCAGCAACGGGGACAGCGAAGTGTGGGGTTCCGACTACGAGCAGTACTTC. The V and J genes are TRBV2 and TRBJ2-7; 7 bases align to TRBD1. V shed 7 bases and J 3 bases; nucleotides not matched to a gene: 21. Per the germline V gene, CDR1 is SNHLY and CDR2 is FYNNEI. This CDR3 is 18 amino acids long.